This T cell receptor (beta chain) stems from a study of cytomegalovirus exposure and HLA in healthy donors. The study's findings and limits: Reports indicate that TCR beta sequences accurately predicted the HLA-A and HLA-B alleles of most subjects.

Remarks on this clone: Antigen: not known.

This CDR3 spans 12 amino acids. Germline assignment: CDR1 SNHLY and CDR2 FYNNEI. Trimming shortened V by 5 bases and J by 1 base, and 5 bases separated the two germline ends. 13 Jbeta primers and 60 Vbeta primers were used for the PCR. The method was immunoSEQ multiplex PCR; TCRdb's version includes in-frame clones alone and lacks a portion of them. This repertoire shows approximately 150,000 clones, approximately 80% found once; its top ten account for under 6%. The clonotype originates from a man younger than 45 in good health and CMV-seronegative. The chain combines TRBV2 with TRBJ1-1; D is unclear. Sequenced input: PBMCs. This chain's CDR3 is CASSLANTEAFF. The CDR3, as DNA: TGTGCCAGCAGTTTAGCGAACACTGAAGCTTTCTTT.